These T cell receptor beta chains were read from a single sample in a study of T cell responses to AZD1222 COVID-19 vaccine. Measured with immunoSEQ multiplex PCR; TCRdb has only the in-frame clones, and not every one. Here the sample spans about 150,000 clones, roughly nine tenths being singletons. The sample was peripheral blood, taken on day 0 of MenACWY control vaccination. The receptors come from an adult in good health. Each CDR3 is given with its conserved first and last residue. D genes are given only for firm matches. Clone size is not always given. Where it is, it says once, few, many or a class for expanded clones.

TRBJ1-6,TRBV2,NA,NA,TGTGCCAGCAGTGAGGAGAGGGGGAATTCACCCCTCCACTTT,CASSEERGNSPLHF
TRBJ1-6,TRBV30,NA,NA,TGTGCCTGGAGTGTACGAAACCTGAGGACTAATTCACCCCTCCACTTT,CAWSVRNLRTNSPLHF
TRBJ2-7,TRBV11-3,NA,NA,TGTGCCAGCAGCTTAGTGGGAGGAAACAGTTACTACGAGCAGTACTTC,CASSLVGGNSYYEQYF
TRBJ2-4,TRBV19,NA,NA,TGTGCCAGTAGCCTATCCAATAACATTCAGTACTTC,CASSLSNNIQYF
TRBJ1-2,TRBV6-5,NA,NA,TGTGCCAGCCTAGCGGGAGGCACCAACTATGGCTACACCTTC,CASLAGGTNYGYTF
TRBJ2-7,TRBV29-1,NA,NA,TGCAGCGTTGAAATCACAGCCTTCTCCTACGAGCAGTACTTC,CSVEITAFSYEQYF
TRBJ1-4,TRBV28,NA,NA,TGTGCCAGCAGGGCAGAGGCAACTAATGAAAAACTGTTTTTT,CASRAEATNEKLFF
TRBJ1-4,TRBV5-5,NA,NA,TGTGCCAGTAGCTCCCCTGATTTGGGGGTTAATGAAAAACTGTTTTTT,CASSSPDLGVNEKLFF
TRBJ1-2,TRBV29-1,NA,NA,TGCAGCGTTCCAGGGCCCTATGGCTACACCTTC,CSVPGPYGYTF
TRBJ2-2,TRBV6-5,TRBD2,NA,TGTGCCAGTTTTAGGGGAGGGTTAACCGGGGAGCTGTTTTTT,CASFRGGLTGELFF
TRBJ2-2,TRBV5-1,TRBD2,NA,TGCGCCAGCAGCTTGACTGCGGGGGGCACGGACACCGGGGAGCTGTTTTTT,CASSLTAGGTDTGELFF
TRBJ2-2,TRBV2,TRBD1,NA,TGTGCCAGCAAAGAGATAGGGGGCACGAGGGAGCTGTTTTTT,CASKEIGGTRELFF
TRBJ1-2,TRBV28,NA,NA,TGTGCCAGCATCCGTTGGGGGGGTAGCTATGGCTACACCTTC,CASIRWGGSYGYTF
TRBJ2-7,TRBV11-3,TRBD2,few,TGTGCCAGCAGCACACTAGCGGGAGGGTCCCACGAGCAGTACTTC,CASSTLAGGSHEQYF
TRBJ2-5,TRBV5-1,NA,NA,TGCGCCAGCAGCTTCGGATCCCAAGAGACCCAGTACTTC,CASSFGSQETQYF
TRBJ2-1,TRBV6-5,NA,NA,TGTGCCAGCAGTCTCCTCAATGAGCAGTTCTTC,CASSLLNEQFF
TRBJ1-1,TRBV5-4,NA,NA,TGTGCCAGCAGCTTGGGAAGGGGCTACACTGAAGCTTTCTTT,CASSLGRGYTEAFF
TRBJ2-1,TRBV7-2,NA,NA,TGTGCCAGCAGCTCCGCTTCCGGGCCCTGGGGTGAGCAGTTCTTC,CASSSASGPWGEQFF
TRBJ1-5,TRBV29-1,NA,NA,TGCAGCGTGGCGGGGGGAGGGGGCAATCAGCCCCAGCATTTT,CSVAGGGGNQPQHF
TRBJ1-2,TRBV5-4,NA,NA,TGTGCCAGCAGCTTCGCGGGACACCCCGGGTACACCTTC,CASSFAGHPGYTF
TRBJ1-1,TRBV27,TRBD1,NA,TGTGCCAGCAGTGAGGACAGGGCGAACACTGAAGCTTTCTTT,CASSEDRANTEAFF
TRBJ1-1,TRBV9,TRBD1,NA,TGTGCCAGCAGTCTGACAGGGAGGAACACTGAAGCTTTCTTT,CASSLTGRNTEAFF
TRBJ2-5,TRBV15,TRBD1,NA,TGTGCCACCAGCAGAGCCGGGACAGGGTGGCAAGAGACCCAGTACTTC,CATSRAGTGWQETQYF
TRBJ2-2,TRBV18,NA,NA,TGTGCCAGCTCACCCTCGACGGGGACTCTGAACACCGGGGAGCTGTTTTTT,CASSPSTGTLNTGELFF
TRBJ1-6,TRBV7-3,NA,once,TGTGCCAGCAGCTTAAGTCAGGGAGGCTCACCCCTCCACTTT,CASSLSQGGSPLHF
TRBJ1-1,TRBV4-1,NA,NA,TGCGCCAGCAGCCAAGTTACGACTGCTCTTTCTGAAGCTTTCTTT,CASSQVTTALSEAFF
TRBJ1-1,TRBV19,TRBD1,NA,TGTGCCAGTAGACCATCAGGGGGTAACACTGAAGCTTTCTTT,CASRPSGGNTEAFF
TRBJ1-6,TRBV7-8,NA,NA,TGTGCCAGCAGTTCGACCCCGGCAGGCGCCAATTCACCCCTCCACTTT,CASSSTPAGANSPLHF
TRBJ2-1,TRBV28,NA,NA,TGTGCCAGCAGAACGACCCGGGATGAGCAGTTCTTC,CASRTTRDEQFF
TRBJ1-5,TRBV2,TRBD1,NA,TGTGCCAGCAGTGGGGACAGGGGGCTAAGGAGCAATCAGCCCCAGCATTTT,CASSGDRGLRSNQPQHF
TRBJ2-3,TRBV27,TRBD1,NA,TGTGCCAGGGCGAAAGACAGGGCCGACACAGATACGCAGTATTTT,CARAKDRADTDTQYF
TRBJ2-5,TRBV30,NA,once,TGTGCCTGGAGTGTTATTCAGGGCGTGGGGACCCAGTACTTC,CAWSVIQGVGTQYF
TRBJ2-7,TRBV18,TRBD1,NA,TGTGCCAGCTCACGGTCCACAGGGGGCCTCGACGAGCAGTACTTC,CASSRSTGGLDEQYF
TRBJ2-1,TRBV5-1,NA,NA,TGCGCCAGCAGCTTGGACTCTTACAATGAGCAGTTCTTC,CASSLDSYNEQFF
TRBJ2-1,TRBV3-1/TRBV3-2,NA,NA,TGTGCCAGCAGCCAAGCGGGCGGGGTTATCGATGAGCAGTTCTTC,CASSQAGGVIDEQFF
TRBJ2-3,TRBV28,TRBD2,few,TGTGCCAGCAGACCGACTAGCGGGGGCCTAGATACGCAGTATTTT,CASRPTSGGLDTQYF
TRBJ2-3,TRBV6-5,NA,once,TGTGCCAGCAGACCGGGACTCCACACAGATACGCAGTATTTT,CASRPGLHTDTQYF
TRBJ1-3,TRBV12-3/TRBV12-4,NA,NA,TGTGCCGGCACGGGGCGGTCTGGAAACACCATATATTTT,CAGTGRSGNTIYF
TRBJ2-7,TRBV9,TRBD2,NA,TGTGCCAGCAGCGTTGGGACTAGCGGGGCAAGTTGGGACGAGCAGTACTTC,CASSVGTSGASWDEQYF